Listed below are T cell receptor beta chains from one sample, sequenced in a study of blood T cell repertoires in COVID-19. Sequenced by immunoSEQ multiplex PCR; TCRdb stores in-frame clones only, minus some. Of more than 400,000 clones listed, approximately 90% are singletons. The sample taken for sequencing was PBMCs or T cells enriched from blood (not recorded which). Receptors originate from a woman under 30 who had recovered from COVID-19. Each CDR3 is given with its conserved first and last residue. The D gene is left open where the match is weak.

J gene: TRBJ2-3; D gene: NA; V gene: TRBV6-6; CDR3 protein: CASSYSWLSGTDTQYF
J gene: TRBJ2-2; D gene: TRBD1; V gene: TRBV5-1; CDR3 protein: CASSIGQGGTGELFF
J gene: TRBJ1-6; D gene: NA; V gene: TRBV19; CDR3 protein: CASSLEGRNNSPLHF
J gene: TRBJ1-2; D gene: NA; V gene: TRBV5-1; CDR3 protein: CASSPERDGYTF
J gene: TRBJ2-2; D gene: TRBD1; V gene: TRBV2; CDR3 protein: CASTVKGQVNTGELFF
J gene: TRBJ2-3; D gene: TRBD2; V gene: TRBV11-3; CDR3 protein: CASSSGTSEVTQYF
J gene: TRBJ2-5; D gene: NA; V gene: TRBV29-1; CDR3 protein: CSVDLAAGSGTQYF
J gene: TRBJ1-1; D gene: NA; V gene: TRBV3-1/TRBV3-2; CDR3 protein: CASSLNPGGTEAFF
J gene: TRBJ2-1; D gene: TRBD2; V gene: TRBV6-5; CDR3 protein: CASSYKTGGEQFF
J gene: TRBJ1-2; D gene: TRBD1; V gene: TRBV2; CDR3 protein: CASTSDRGYGYTF
J gene: TRBJ1-1; D gene: NA; V gene: TRBV5-1; CDR3 protein: CASSFGGATEAFF
J gene: TRBJ2-5; D gene: TRBD2; V gene: TRBV3-1/TRBV3-2; CDR3 protein: CASSLTSGGYQETQYF
J gene: TRBJ1-1; D gene: TRBD1; V gene: TRBV19; CDR3 protein: CASSIPGGWDDTEAFF
J gene: TRBJ2-7; D gene: TRBD1; V gene: TRBV19; CDR3 protein: CASSPPGQPYEQYF
J gene: TRBJ1-1; D gene: TRBD1; V gene: TRBV19; CDR3 protein: CASFSGTGKDTEAFF
J gene: TRBJ2-7; D gene: NA; V gene: TRBV7-2; CDR3 protein: CASSFDGGDYEQYF
J gene: TRBJ1-6; D gene: NA; V gene: TRBV3-1/TRBV3-2; CDR3 protein: CASTPGVSNSPLHF
J gene: TRBJ2-5; D gene: TRBD1; V gene: TRBV11-2; CDR3 protein: CASSPGTGTSETQYF
J gene: TRBJ2-7; D gene: NA; V gene: TRBV30; CDR3 protein: CACRGRAYEQYF
J gene: TRBJ2-7; D gene: NA; V gene: TRBV5-4; CDR3 protein: CASSLGQISSYEQYF
J gene: TRBJ1-1; D gene: NA; V gene: TRBV4-1; CDR3 protein: CASSPAWGRMNTEAFF
J gene: TRBJ1-1; D gene: TRBD1; V gene: TRBV19; CDR3 protein: CASSIDQGADTEAFF
J gene: TRBJ1-6; D gene: NA; V gene: TRBV15; CDR3 protein: CATSREGGNSPLHF
J gene: TRBJ2-7; D gene: TRBD2; V gene: TRBV10-3; CDR3 protein: CAISEGRWASGNEQYF
J gene: TRBJ2-3; D gene: NA; V gene: TRBV24-1; CDR3 protein: CATASARTDTQYF
J gene: TRBJ1-1; D gene: TRBD1; V gene: TRBV3-1/TRBV3-2; CDR3 protein: CASSLQTGSTEAFF
J gene: TRBJ1-5; D gene: NA; V gene: TRBV2; CDR3 protein: CASSAQGSNQPQHF
J gene: TRBJ1-1; D gene: TRBD1; V gene: TRBV27; CDR3 protein: CASSLSGTGIFF
J gene: TRBJ2-7; D gene: NA; V gene: TRBV29-1; CDR3 protein: CSVESGYEQYF
J gene: TRBJ2-7; D gene: TRBD1; V gene: TRBV2; CDR3 protein: CASSLDRGYEQYF
J gene: TRBJ2-3; D gene: NA; V gene: TRBV15; CDR3 protein: CATSRDVSLDTQYF
J gene: TRBJ1-2; D gene: NA; V gene: TRBV30; CDR3 protein: CAWSDGGYYGYTF
J gene: TRBJ1-5; D gene: NA; V gene: TRBV30; CDR3 protein: CAWSVGAVYSNQPQHF
J gene: TRBJ1-6; D gene: NA; V gene: TRBV30; CDR3 protein: CAWRGVSPGDSPLHF
J gene: TRBJ2-2; D gene: TRBD1; V gene: TRBV4-1; CDR3 protein: CASSQGGQGITGELFF
J gene: TRBJ1-5; D gene: TRBD1; V gene: TRBV3-1/TRBV3-2; CDR3 protein: CASSRQPPTGSNQPQHF
J gene: TRBJ2-1; D gene: NA; V gene: TRBV5-6; CDR3 protein: CASSNRDTPYNEQFF
J gene: TRBJ2-1; D gene: NA; V gene: TRBV2; CDR3 protein: CASKGPYNEQFF
J gene: TRBJ2-1; D gene: NA; V gene: TRBV9; CDR3 protein: CASSSGLGGSQEQFF
J gene: TRBJ2-5; D gene: TRBD1; V gene: TRBV5-4; CDR3 protein: CASSDQGVETQYF
J gene: TRBJ2-3; D gene: TRBD1; V gene: TRBV19; CDR3 protein: CASSAPTGELTDTQYF
J gene: TRBJ1-4; D gene: NA; V gene: TRBV7-9; CDR3 protein: CASSPDGFGEKLFF
J gene: TRBJ1-1; D gene: TRBD1; V gene: TRBV30; CDR3 protein: CAWTGGLNTEAFF
J gene: TRBJ1-2; D gene: NA; V gene: TRBV6-5; CDR3 protein: CASSRGLDGYTF
J gene: TRBJ1-2; D gene: NA; V gene: TRBV28; CDR3 protein: CASSFWDDSLYGYTF
J gene: TRBJ1-2; D gene: NA; V gene: TRBV12-3/TRBV12-4; CDR3 protein: CASSLGVWSGYTF
J gene: TRBJ1-1; D gene: TRBD1; V gene: TRBV7-8; CDR3 protein: CASSRDRDTFTEAFF
J gene: TRBJ1-6; D gene: NA; V gene: TRBV13; CDR3 protein: CASSYNRLLAGYNSPLHF
J gene: TRBJ1-6; D gene: TRBD1; V gene: TRBV15; CDR3 protein: CATSRDTGTGTNSPLHF
J gene: TRBJ1-5; D gene: NA; V gene: TRBV3-1/TRBV3-2; CDR3 protein: CASSQAGKEGDQPQHF
J gene: TRBJ1-2; D gene: NA; V gene: TRBV7-9; CDR3 protein: CASSYSGNYGYTF